This T cell receptor beta chain appears in the sequencing data of a study of cytomegalovirus exposure and HLA in healthy donors. Regarding this clone: Its antigen is unidentified.

Study-wide points: A few chains linked to CMV were shown in vitro to be specific for CMV antigens. Further analysis was carried out later, and it showed several of the most significant clusters appearing linked to common viral pathogens.

13 Jbeta primers and 60 Vbeta primers were used for the PCR. Some clones are missing from TCRdb's copy, which holds only in-frame ones; the method was immunoSEQ multiplex PCR. The data contain about 170,000 clones, around 80% of them seen just once; the ten biggest clones take up 1.5%. The receptor was isolated from a girl under 18 in good health and CMV-seropositive. The sample consisted of PBMCs.

The CDR3 region is CASSGAAGELFF. CDR3 bases: TGTGCCAGCAGCGGGGCCGCCGGGGAGCTGTTTTTT. V and J are TRBV7-3 and TRBJ2-2, with a weak D call TRBD1 (5 bases). CDR1 SGHTA and CDR2 FQGTGA come from the germline V gene. The V end was cut by 5 bases, the J end by 6 bases, with 7 bases between. The CDR3 totals 12 residues.